These 13 T cell receptor beta chains were sequenced from one sample in a study of control samples from healthy donors and cancer patients. Here immunoSEQ multiplex PCR was the method, and the copy in TCRdb shows in-frame clones only, minus some. The sample contains over 85,000 clones, about 88% of which appear only once. Sequencing was performed on PBMCs. These receptors came from a woman in her forties or fifties with colorectal cancer.

The chain employs TRBV10-2 and TRBJ2-2, with TRBD2 matching 7 bases. Germline CDR1 and CDR2: WSHSY and SAAADI. The CDR3 extends over 15 amino acids. With 6 bases clipped from V and 1 base from J, the junction kept 5 bases outside the gene matches. The CDR3 loop reads CASRGGSVNTGELFF. The CDR3 nucleotides are TGCGCCAGCAGGGGGGGGTCAGTGAACACCGGGGAGCTGTTTTTT.

V is TRBV27 and J is TRBJ1-1; the D gene is possibly TRBD1 (6 bases). V was cut by 3 bases and J by 5 bases, with 10 bases left in between. Germline assignment: CDR1 MNHEY and CDR2 SMNVEV (reference sequence). This CDR3 contains 13 residues. The CDR3 nucleotides read TGTGCCAGCAGTTTTCGGACAGTTACTGAAGCTTTCTTT. Translating it yields CASSFRTVTEAFF.

V usage is TRBV20-1 and J usage is TRBJ2-1, with D possibly being TRBD2 (5 bases). Germline V gene lookup returns CDR1 DFQATT and CDR2 SNEGSKA (reference sequence). V was pared by 3 bases and J by 8 bases, with 5 bases between. This CDR3 contains 10 residues. The CDR3 region is CSARRDEQFF. The CDR3 DNA reads as TGCAGTGCTAGGCGGGATGAGCAGTTCTTC.

The chain is built from TRBV7-9 and TRBJ1-1; D might be TRBD1 (5 bases). V dropped 1 base and J dropped 5 bases, with 14 bases sitting between them. Germline lookup yields CDR1 SEHNR and CDR2 FQNEAQ (reference sequence). CDR3 length equals 15 residues. CDR3 sequence (DNA): TGTGCCAGCAGCTTAGTCCCAGGGATGATGACTGAAGCTTTCTTT. Its protein is CASSLVPGMMTEAFF. Based on the CDR3 plus reference TRBV7-9 and TRBJ1-1, the full variable domain is DTGVSQNPRHKITKRGQNVTFRCDPISEHNRLYWYRQTLGQGPEFLTYFQNEAQLEKSRLLSDRFSAERPKGSFSTLEIQRTEQGDSAMYLCASSLVPGMMTEAFFGQGTRLTVV.

The V and J genes are TRBV18 and TRBJ1-5; maybe TRBD1 (6 bases). V lost 3 bases, J lost 3 bases, and 9 bases lay in between. CDR3 length equals 14 residues. The germline V gene encodes CDR1 KGHSH and CDR2 LQKENI. DNA of the CDR3: TGTGCCAGCTCACCCGGACAGCCCAATCAGCCCCAGCATTTT. Its translation is CASSPGQPNQPQHF.

V is TRBV6-5 and J is TRBJ1-1; no clear D gene. Per germline, CDR1 MNHEY and CDR2 SVGAGI. V gave up 6 bases and J gave up 2 bases, with 10 bases separating them. This CDR3 has 13 residues. The CDR3 protein is CASRREYNTEAFF. The CDR3 DNA reads as TGTGCCAGCAGACGGGAGTATAACACTGAAGCTTTCTTT.

The V and J genes are TRBV24-1 and TRBJ2-3; weak D call: TRBD2 (5 bases). The CDR3 sequence is 14 residues long. V was pared by 4 bases and J by 2 bases, with 9 bases between. Germline CDR1 KGHDR, CDR2 SFDVKD. CDR3 coding DNA: TGTGCCACCAGTGAGATGACTACCACAGATACGCAGTATTTT. Translating gives CATSEMTTTDTQYF.

The J gene is TRBJ1-1, the V gene TRBV7-9; TRBD1 matches 7 bases. Germline V gene lookup returns CDR1 SEHNR and CDR2 FQNEAQ (reference sequence). The CDR3 sequence is 15 residues long. Germline trimming cut 5 bases from V and 1 base from J; bases unmatched to any gene: 7. The CDR3 here is CASSLQQGQNTEAFF. The CDR3, as DNA: TGTGCCAGCAGCCTTCAACAGGGGCAGAACACTGAAGCTTTCTTT. The full variable domain, with the rest looked up from reference TRBV7-9 and TRBJ1-1, is DTGVSQNPRHKITKRGQNVTFRCDPISEHNRLYWYRQTLGQGPEFLTYFQNEAQLEKSRLLSDRFSAERPKGSFSTLEIQRTEQGDSAMYLCASSLQQGQNTEAFFGQGTRLTVV.

This clone was recorded only once. The chain recombines TRBV6-5 with TRBJ2-1; TRBD2 might be the D (5 bases). V was pared by 6 bases and J by 4 bases, with 10 bases between. The CDR3 has 13 amino acids. Germline CDR1 is MNHEY and CDR2 is SVGAGI. The CDR3 sequence is CASRRGLYNEQFF. The CDR3, as DNA: TGTGCCAGCAGACGCGGGCTTTACAATGAGCAGTTCTTC.

The chain is built from TRBV10-1 and TRBJ2-2; D is uncertain. The CDR3 extends over 17 amino acids. The germline V gene has CDR1 WNHNN and CDR2 SYGVQD (reference sequence). V was pared by 0 bases and J by 0 bases, with 11 bases between. CDR3 in DNA: TGCGCCAGCAGTGAGTCTTGGGCGGACGCGAACACCGGGGAGCTGTTTTTT. Residues: CASSESWADANTGELFF.

The V gene is TRBV5-1, the J gene TRBJ2-3; 11 bases are shared with TRBD2. Germline-derived CDR1 and CDR2 are SGHRS and YFSETQ. V shed 4 bases and J 6 bases; nucleotides not matched to a gene: 10. The CDR3 is 16 amino acids. The CDR3 DNA reads TGCGCCAGCAGCCCAGAGCCTAGCGGGGGGTTGGATACGCAGTATTTT. Translated, it gives CASSPEPSGGLDTQYF.

This clone occurred once. The CDR3: CASSPARQGVNGYTF. The CDR3 DNA is TGTGCCAGCAGCCCCGCGCGGCAGGGGGTCAATGGCTACACCTTC. The V gene is TRBV7-2, the J gene TRBJ1-2; TRBD1 agrees at 7 bases. Germline trimming cut 5 bases from V and 6 bases from J; bases unmatched to any gene: 12. Germline lookup yields CDR1 SGHTA and CDR2 FQGNSA. This CDR3 comprises 15 residues.

The chain has TRBV7-2 and TRBJ1-5; D not certain. Germline CDR1 SGHTA, CDR2 FQGNSA. The CDR3 is made up of 15 amino acids. The V end was cut by 5 bases, the J end by 6 bases, with 17 bases between. CDR3 sequence (DNA): TGTGCCAGCAGCCCTAGTATCCCCGTAGGTCAGCCCCAGCATTTT. This codes for CASSPSIPVGQPQHF.